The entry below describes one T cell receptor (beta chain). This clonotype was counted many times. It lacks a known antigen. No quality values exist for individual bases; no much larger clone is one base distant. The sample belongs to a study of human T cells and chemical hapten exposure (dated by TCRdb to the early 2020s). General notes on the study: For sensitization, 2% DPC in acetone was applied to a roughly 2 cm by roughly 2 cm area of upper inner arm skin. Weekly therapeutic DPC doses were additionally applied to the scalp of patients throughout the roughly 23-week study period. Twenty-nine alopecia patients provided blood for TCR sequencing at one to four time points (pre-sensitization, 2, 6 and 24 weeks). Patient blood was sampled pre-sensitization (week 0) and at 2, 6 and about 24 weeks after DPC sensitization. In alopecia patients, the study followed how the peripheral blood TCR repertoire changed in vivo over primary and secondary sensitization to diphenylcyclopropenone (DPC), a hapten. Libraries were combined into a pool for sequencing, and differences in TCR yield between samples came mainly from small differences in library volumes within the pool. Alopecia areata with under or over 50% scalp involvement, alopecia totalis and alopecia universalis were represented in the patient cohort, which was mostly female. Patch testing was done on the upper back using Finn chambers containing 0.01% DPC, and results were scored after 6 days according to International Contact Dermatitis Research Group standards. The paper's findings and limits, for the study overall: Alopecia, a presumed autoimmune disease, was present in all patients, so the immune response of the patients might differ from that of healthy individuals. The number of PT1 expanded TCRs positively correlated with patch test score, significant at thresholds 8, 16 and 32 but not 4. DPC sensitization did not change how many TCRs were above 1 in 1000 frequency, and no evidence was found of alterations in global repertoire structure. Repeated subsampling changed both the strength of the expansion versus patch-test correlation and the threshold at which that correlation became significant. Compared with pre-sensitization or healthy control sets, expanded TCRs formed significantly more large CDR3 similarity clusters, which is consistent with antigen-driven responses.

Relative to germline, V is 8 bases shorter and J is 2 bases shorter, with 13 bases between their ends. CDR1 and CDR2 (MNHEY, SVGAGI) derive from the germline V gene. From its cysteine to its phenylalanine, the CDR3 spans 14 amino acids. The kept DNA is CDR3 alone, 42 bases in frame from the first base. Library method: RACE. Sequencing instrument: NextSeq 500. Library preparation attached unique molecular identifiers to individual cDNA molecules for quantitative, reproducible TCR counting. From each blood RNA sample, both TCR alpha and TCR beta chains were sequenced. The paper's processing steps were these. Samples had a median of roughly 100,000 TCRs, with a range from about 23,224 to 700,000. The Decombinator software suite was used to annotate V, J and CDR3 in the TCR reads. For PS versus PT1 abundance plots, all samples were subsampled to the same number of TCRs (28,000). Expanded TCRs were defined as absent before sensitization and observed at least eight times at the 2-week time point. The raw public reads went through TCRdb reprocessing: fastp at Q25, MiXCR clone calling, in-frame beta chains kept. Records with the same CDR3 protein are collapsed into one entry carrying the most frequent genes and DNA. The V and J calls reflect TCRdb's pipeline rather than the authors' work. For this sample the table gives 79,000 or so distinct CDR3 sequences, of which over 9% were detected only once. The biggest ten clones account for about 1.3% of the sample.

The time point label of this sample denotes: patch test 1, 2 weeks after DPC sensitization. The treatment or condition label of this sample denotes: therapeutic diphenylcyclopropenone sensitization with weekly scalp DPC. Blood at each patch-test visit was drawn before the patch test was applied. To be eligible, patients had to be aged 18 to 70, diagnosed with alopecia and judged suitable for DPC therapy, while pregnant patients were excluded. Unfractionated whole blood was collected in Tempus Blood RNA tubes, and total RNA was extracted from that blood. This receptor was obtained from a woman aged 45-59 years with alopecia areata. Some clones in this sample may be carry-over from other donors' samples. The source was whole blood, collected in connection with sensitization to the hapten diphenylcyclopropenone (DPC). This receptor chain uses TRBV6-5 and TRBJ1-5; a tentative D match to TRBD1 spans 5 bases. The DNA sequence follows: TGTGCCAGCTCGAGGGGAGCTGGCAATCAGCCCCAGCATTTT. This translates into CASSRGAGNQPQHF.